The T cell receptor (beta chain) described here comes from a study of neurological immune-mediated disorders. This clonotype was counted at least ten times. CDR1 and CDR2 from the germline V gene are SGHTA and FQGNSA. V shed 6 bases and J 1 base; nucleotides not matched to a gene: 5. The CDR3 runs to 17 residues. The authors obtained over 160 million TCR-beta sequences from 15-18 subjects per sequencing run. TCRdb reanalysed the 5' RACE reads using MiXCR and keeps one entry per CDR3 protein. Of roughly 39,000 distinct CDR3 sequences in the sample, approximately 7.2% were seen once. The rearrangement links TRBV7-2 to TRBJ2-1, with 14 nucleotides matching TRBD2. The specimen was CD4+ T cells from blood. This receptor was taken from a middle-aged man in good health. The CDR3 region has the DNA TGTGCCAGCAGGGGACTAGCGGGAGATCGGTCCTACAATGAGCAGTTCTTC. It yields the protein CASRGLAGDRSYNEQFF.